This is a list of T cell receptor beta chains from one sample in a study of control samples from healthy donors and cancer patients. Sequencing was performed with immunoSEQ multiplex PCR; in TCRdb, only in-frame clones are kept and a portion is missing. Of some 200,000 clones in the sample, just under 95% are singletons; the top ten hold about 1.6%. The specimen was blood. These receptor sequences come from a man over 45 in good health. Both conserved end residues are part of each CDR3. The D gene is left open where the match is weak. Clone sizes are given selectively: once, few, many, or a class where the clone is expanded.

j_call | d_call | clone_size | v_call | cdr3_nt | cdr3_aa
TRBJ1-2 | . | . | TRBV3-1/TRBV3-2 | TGTGCCAGCAGCCAAGGAAGGAGTAGGAGCTACACCTTC | CASSQGRSRSYTF
TRBJ2-1 | . | . | TRBV7-2 | TGTGCCAGCAGCTCGACGGGAAGCTCCTACAATGAGCAGTTCTTC | CASSSTGSSYNEQFF
TRBJ1-5 | . | . | TRBV7-8 | TGTGCCAGCAGCTTAGACGGCAAGGTCAATCAGCCCCAGCATTTT | CASSLDGKVNQPQHF
TRBJ2-3 | TRBD2 | . | TRBV25-1 | TGTGCCAGCAGTCTAGCGGGGGGGACACGAGATACGCAGTATTTT | CASSLAGGTRDTQYF
TRBJ2-1 | . | few | TRBV7-9 | TGTGCCAGCAGCTTGGCAGGAACCTCTAATGAGCAGTTCTTC | CASSLAGTSNEQFF
TRBJ2-3 | TRBD2 | . | TRBV5-1 | TGCGCCACAACTGGGCGGGGGGACTACACAGATACGCAGTATTTT | CATTGRGDYTDTQYF
TRBJ2-3 | . | . | TRBV5-5 | TGTGCCAGCAGCCTACAGGGTAGTCAAGATACGCAGTATTTT | CASSLQGSQDTQYF
TRBJ1-4 | . | . | TRBV28 | TGTGCCAGCAGTCCACTCAGTGAAAAACTGTTTTTT | CASSPLSEKLFF
TRBJ1-4 | . | . | TRBV6-5 | TGTGCCAGCACCGCATCGGGGGCAACTAATGAAAAACTGTTTTTT | CASTASGATNEKLFF
TRBJ2-1 | TRBD2 | . | TRBV20-1 | TGCAGTGCTAGTCGGACTAGCGGGCTTTACTACAATGAGCAGTTCTTC | CSASRTSGLYYNEQFF
TRBJ2-7 | TRBD2 | . | TRBV24-1 | TGTGCCACCCGCTTCCGGTGGGGGGGTACCAAGCAGTACTTC | CATRFRWGGTKQYF
TRBJ2-6 | TRBD1 | few | TRBV2 | TGTGCCAGCAGTGGGACAGGATGGACCTCTGGGGCCAACGTCCTGACTTTC | CASSGTGWTSGANVLTF
TRBJ2-1 | . | once | TRBV12-3/TRBV12-4 | TGTGCCAGCAGTTTTGAGTTAGGTAATGAGCAGTTCTTC | CASSFELGNEQFF
TRBJ1-1 | . | . | TRBV6-5 | TGTGCCACCCAAAGGGGGGCCTTTGAAGCTTTCTTT | CATQRGAFEAFF
TRBJ1-5 | TRBD1 | once | TRBV7-3 | TGTGCCAGCAGCCGAAACCTATACTCCGGGACAGGGGTGAACAATCAGCCCCAGCATTTT | CASSRNLYSGTGVNNQPQHF
TRBJ2-5 | TRBD2 | . | TRBV6-1 | TGTGCCAGCAGTGAAGGGCCTAGCGGGGGGGGTGAGACCCAGTACTTC | CASSEGPSGGGETQYF